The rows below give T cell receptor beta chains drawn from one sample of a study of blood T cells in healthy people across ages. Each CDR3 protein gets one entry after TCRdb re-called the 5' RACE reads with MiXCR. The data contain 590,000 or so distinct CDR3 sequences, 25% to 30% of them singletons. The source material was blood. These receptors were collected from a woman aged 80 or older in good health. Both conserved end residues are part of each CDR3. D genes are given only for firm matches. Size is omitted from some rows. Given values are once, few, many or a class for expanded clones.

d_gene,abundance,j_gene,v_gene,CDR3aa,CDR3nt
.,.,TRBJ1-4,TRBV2,CASRGTVGEKRFF,TGTGCCAGCAGAGGGACCGTGGGAGAAAAACGGTTTTTT
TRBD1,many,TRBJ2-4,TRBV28,CASSPRDRPIQYF,TGTGCCAGCAGCCCCCGGGACAGGCCCATTCAGTACTTC
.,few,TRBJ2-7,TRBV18,CASSPPGRSSSYEQYF,TGTGCCAGCTCACCACCGGGACGATCCAGCTCCTACGAGCAGTACTTC
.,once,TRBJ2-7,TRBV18,CASSPSTGAYEQYF,TGTGCCAGCTCACCGTCGACAGGAGCCTACGAGCAGTACTTC
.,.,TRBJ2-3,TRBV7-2,CASSLRWQGNADTQYF,TGTGCCAGCAGCTTACGGTGGCAGGGCAATGCAGATACGCAGTATTTT
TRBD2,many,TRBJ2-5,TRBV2,CAIGTSEETQYF,TGTGCGATAGGGACTAGCGAAGAGACCCAGTACTTC
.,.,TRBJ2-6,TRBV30,CAWSVHGPGANVLTF,TGTGCCTGGAGTGTACATGGGCCGGGGGCCAACGTCCTGACTTTC
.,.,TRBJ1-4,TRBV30,CAWSVLGEKLFF,TGTGCCTGGAGTGTACTGGGTGAAAAACTGTTTTTT
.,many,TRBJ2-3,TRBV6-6,CASSYDRTDTQYF,TGTGCCAGCAGCTACGACAGGACAGATACGCAGTATTTT
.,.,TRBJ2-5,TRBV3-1,CASSQDLQGSDF,TGTGCCAGCAGCCAAGATTTACAGGGTTCCGACTTC
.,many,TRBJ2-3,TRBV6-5,CASRESLSTDTQYF,TGTGCCAGCAGGGAGAGTCTGAGCACAGATACGCAGTATTTT